This paragraph reports one T cell receptor (beta chain). This CDR3 spans 13 amino acids. The ends were cut back, 3 bases at V and 5 bases at J, with 10 bases in the middle. Germline CDR1 SEHNR, CDR2 FQNEAQ (reference sequence). The sample is drawn from a study of blood T cell repertoires in COVID-19. Here immunoSEQ multiplex PCR was the method, and the copy in TCRdb shows in-frame clones only, minus some. Among some 250,000 clones listed, about 76% were seen once. The sequenced sample consisted of peripheral blood. The chain links TRBV7-9 to TRBJ2-5; a possible D gene is TRBD1 (6 bases). The clonotype comes from a woman aged 55-70 years with active or convalescent COVID-19. DNA for the CDR3: TGTGCCAGCAGCTTGGACAGCCGGGAGACCCAGTACTTC. It encodes CASSLDSRETQYF.